This paragraph covers one T cell receptor (beta chain) sequence. Its specificity is unknown. The sample comes from a study of OX40 agonist ivuxolimab in advanced cancers. Study-wide results and caveats: Some nonresponders also had low normalized T-cell clonal expansion.

Sequencing used immunoSEQ multiplex PCR; TCRdb keeps in-frame clones, though not all of them. This table has around 80,000 clones, 90% to 95% appearing once. V was cut by 7 bases and J by 7 bases, with 20 bases left in between. Germline CDR1 reads MDHEN; CDR2 reads SYDVKM. The CDR3 loop spans 15 amino acids. This specimen consisted of CD4+ or CD8+ T cells sorted from blood, obtained in a trial of the OX40 agonist ivuxolimab. The chain joins TRBV28 to TRBJ2-1; D unclear. The TCR originated in an adult with an advanced solid tumor such as melanoma, head and neck, liver or kidney cancer. CDR3 protein: CASKFRAFPRNEQFF. The DNA for the CDR3 is TGTGCCAGCAAGTTCCGGGCCTTTCCTCGGAATGAGCAGTTCTTC.